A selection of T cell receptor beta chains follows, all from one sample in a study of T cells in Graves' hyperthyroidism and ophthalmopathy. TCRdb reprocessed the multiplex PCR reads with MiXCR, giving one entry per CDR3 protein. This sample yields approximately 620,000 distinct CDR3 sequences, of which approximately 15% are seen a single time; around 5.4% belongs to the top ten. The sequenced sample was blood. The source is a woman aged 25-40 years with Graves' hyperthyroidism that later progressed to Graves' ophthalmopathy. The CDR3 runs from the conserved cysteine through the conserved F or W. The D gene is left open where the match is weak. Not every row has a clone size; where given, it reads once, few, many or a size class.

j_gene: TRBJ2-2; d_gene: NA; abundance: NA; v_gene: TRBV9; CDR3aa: CASNLGGLTGELFF; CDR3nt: TGTGCCAGCAACCTTGGCGGTCTCACCGGGGAGCTGTTTTTT
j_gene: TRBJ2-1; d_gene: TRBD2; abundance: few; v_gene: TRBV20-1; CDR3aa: CSARDRAGGPVEQFF; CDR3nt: TGCAGTGCTAGGGACCGAGCGGGAGGGCCGGTTGAGCAGTTCTTC
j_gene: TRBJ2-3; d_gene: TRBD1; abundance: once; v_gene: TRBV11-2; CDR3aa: CASSLAGTEGTDTQYF; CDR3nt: TGTGCCAGCAGCTTAGCGGGGACAGAGGGCACAGATACGCAGTATTTT
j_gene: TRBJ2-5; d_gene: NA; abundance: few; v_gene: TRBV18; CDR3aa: CASSPSQALGDQYF; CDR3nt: TGTGCCAGCTCACCATCCCAGGCTCTGGGGGACCAGTACTTC
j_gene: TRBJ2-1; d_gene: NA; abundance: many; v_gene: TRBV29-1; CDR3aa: CSVGGGDLNEQFF; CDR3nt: TGCAGCGTTGGGGGCGGCGATCTTAATGAGCAGTTCTTC
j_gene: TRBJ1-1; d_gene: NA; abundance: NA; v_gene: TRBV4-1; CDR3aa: CASSQETQGGTEAFF; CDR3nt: TGCGCCAGCAGCCAAGAGACCCAGGGAGGAACTGAAGCTTTCTTT
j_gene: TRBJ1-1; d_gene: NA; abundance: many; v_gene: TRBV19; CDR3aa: CASQPGDRLNTEAFF; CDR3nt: TGTGCCAGTCAACCAGGAGACAGACTAAACACTGAAGCTTTCTTT
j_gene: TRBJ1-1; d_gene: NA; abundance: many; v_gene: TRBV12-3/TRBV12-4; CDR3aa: CASRKSQGNTEAFF; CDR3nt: TGTGCCAGCCGCAAATCCCAGGGGAACACTGAAGCTTTCTTT
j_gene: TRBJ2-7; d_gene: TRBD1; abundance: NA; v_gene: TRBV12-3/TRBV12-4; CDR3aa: CASSPGTGKSYEQYF; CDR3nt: TGTGCCAGCAGTCCCGGGACAGGGAAGTCCTACGAGCAGTACTTC
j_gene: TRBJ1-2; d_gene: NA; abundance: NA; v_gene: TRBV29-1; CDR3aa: CSAKGGQGYGYTF; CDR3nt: TGCAGCGCTAAGGGGGGGCAAGGCTATGGCTACACCTTC
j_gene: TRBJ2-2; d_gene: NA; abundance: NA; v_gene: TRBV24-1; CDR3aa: CATRELNTGELFF; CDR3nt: TGTGCCACCAGGGAGCTGAACACCGGGGAGCTGTTTTTT
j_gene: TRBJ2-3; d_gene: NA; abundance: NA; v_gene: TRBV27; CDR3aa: CASSDTTGEGHDTQYF; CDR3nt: TGTGCCAGCAGTGATACGACAGGGGAGGGGCATGATACGCAGTATTTT
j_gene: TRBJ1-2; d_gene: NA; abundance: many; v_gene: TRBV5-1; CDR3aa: CASSLDRQIGYTF; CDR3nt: TGCGCCAGCAGCTTGGACAGGCAGATTGGCTACACCTTC
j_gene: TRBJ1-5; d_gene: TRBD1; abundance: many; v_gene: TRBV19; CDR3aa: CASSPLGQGDNQPQHF; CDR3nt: TGTGCCAGTAGTCCGTTGGGACAGGGAGACAATCAGCCCCAGCATTTT
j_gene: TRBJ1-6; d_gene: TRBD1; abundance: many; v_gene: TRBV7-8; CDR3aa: CASSPDRGANSPLHF; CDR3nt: TGTGCCAGCAGCCCCGACAGGGGGGCTAATTCACCCCTCCACTTT
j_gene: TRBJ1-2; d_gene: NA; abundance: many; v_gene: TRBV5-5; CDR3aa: CASSLPGQSNYGYTF; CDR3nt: TGTGCCAGCAGCTTGCCCGGACAGAGTAACTATGGCTACACCTTC
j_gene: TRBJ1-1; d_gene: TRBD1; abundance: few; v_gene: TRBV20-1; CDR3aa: CSAYPDRGTGAFF; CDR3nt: TGCAGTGCCTATCCCGACAGGGGCACTGGAGCTTTCTTT
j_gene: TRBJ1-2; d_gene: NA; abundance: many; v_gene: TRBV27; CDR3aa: CASNPMPGDTYGYTF; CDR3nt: TGTGCCAGCAACCCCATGCCTGGGGACACGTATGGCTACACCTTC
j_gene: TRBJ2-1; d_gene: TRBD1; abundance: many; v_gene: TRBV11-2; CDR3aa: CASSVRDSLNEQFF; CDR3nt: TGTGCCAGCAGCGTGAGGGACAGCCTCAATGAGCAGTTCTTC
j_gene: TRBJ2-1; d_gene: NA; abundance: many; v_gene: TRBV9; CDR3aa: CASSVSAGRSNEQFF; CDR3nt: TGTGCCAGCAGCGTTTCGGCAGGGCGATCCAATGAGCAGTTCTTC
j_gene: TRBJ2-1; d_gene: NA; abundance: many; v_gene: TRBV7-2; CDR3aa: CASSPSSTTSFEQFF; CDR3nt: TGTGCCAGCAGCCCATCCTCGACCACGTCGTTTGAGCAGTTCTTC
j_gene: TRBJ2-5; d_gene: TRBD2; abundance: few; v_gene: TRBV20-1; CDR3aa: CSAKAPLRREGQETQYF; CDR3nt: TGCAGTGCTAAGGCTCCCCTCCGGCGGGAGGGCCAAGAGACCCAGTACTTC
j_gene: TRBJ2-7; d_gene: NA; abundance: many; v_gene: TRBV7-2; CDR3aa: CASSLFGIYEQYF; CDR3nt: TGTGCCAGCAGCTTGTTCGGGATCTACGAGCAGTACTTC
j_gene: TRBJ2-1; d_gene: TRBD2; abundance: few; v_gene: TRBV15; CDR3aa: CATSSRKTSGRPTGRFF; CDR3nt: TGTGCCACCAGCAGTAGAAAGACTAGCGGGAGGCCAACCGGGAGGTTCTTC
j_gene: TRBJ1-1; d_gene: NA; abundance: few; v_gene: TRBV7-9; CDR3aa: CASSPPDRNTEAFF; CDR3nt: TGTGCCAGCAGCCCGCCAGACAGGAACACTGAAGCTTTCTTT
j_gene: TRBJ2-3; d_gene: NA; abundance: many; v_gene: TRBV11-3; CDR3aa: CASTLGIFFTDTQYF; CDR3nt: TGTGCCAGCACCTTAGGGATATTTTTCACAGATACGCAGTATTTT
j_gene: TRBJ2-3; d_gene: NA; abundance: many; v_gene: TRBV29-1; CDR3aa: CSASTSQDTQYF; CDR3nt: TGCAGCGCTTCGACTAGTCAAGATACGCAGTATTTT
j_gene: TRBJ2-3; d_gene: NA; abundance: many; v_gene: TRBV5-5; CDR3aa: CASSTRLFSDTQYF; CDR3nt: TGTGCCAGCAGCACCCGACTATTCTCAGATACGCAGTATTTT
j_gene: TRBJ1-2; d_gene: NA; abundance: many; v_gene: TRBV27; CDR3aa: CASSLVAPPAGYTF; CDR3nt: TGTGCCAGCAGTTTAGTCGCCCCCCCAGCTGGCTACACCTTC
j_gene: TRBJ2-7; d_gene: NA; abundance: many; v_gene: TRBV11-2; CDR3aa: CASSDMEAYEQYF; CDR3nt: TGTGCCAGCAGCGACATGGAGGCCTACGAGCAGTACTTC
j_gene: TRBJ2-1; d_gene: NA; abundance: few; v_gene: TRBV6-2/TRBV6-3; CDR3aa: CASSGSGQYNEQFF; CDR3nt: TGTGCCAGCAGTGGATCCGGACAGTACAATGAGCAGTTCTTC
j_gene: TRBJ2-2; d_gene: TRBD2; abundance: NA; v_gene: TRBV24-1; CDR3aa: CATSDPSLAGDTGELFF; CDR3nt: TGTGCCACCAGTGATCCCTCCCTAGCGGGAGACACCGGGGAGCTGTTTTTT
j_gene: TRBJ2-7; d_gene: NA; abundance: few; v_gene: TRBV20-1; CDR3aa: CSARDVSRGDYEQYF; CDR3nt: TGCAGTGCTAGAGATGTGTCCAGGGGCGACTACGAGCAGTACTTC
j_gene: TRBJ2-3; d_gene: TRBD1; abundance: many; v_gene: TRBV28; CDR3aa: CASSLCRRVGTGEDTQYF; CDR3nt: TGTGCCAGCAGTTTATGCAGGAGGGTTGGGACAGGGGAAGATACGCAGTATTTT
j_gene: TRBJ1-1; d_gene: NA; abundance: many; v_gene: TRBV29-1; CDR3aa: CSVEAGRRTEAFF; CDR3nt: TGCAGCGTTGAGGCAGGGAGGCGGACTGAAGCTTTCTTT
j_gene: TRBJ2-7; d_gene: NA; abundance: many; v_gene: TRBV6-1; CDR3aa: CASRDTGGEQYF; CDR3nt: TGTGCCAGCAGGGATACAGGAGGCGAGCAGTACTTC
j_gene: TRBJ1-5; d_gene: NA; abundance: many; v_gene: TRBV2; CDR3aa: CASRHRDQPQHF; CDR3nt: TGTGCCAGCAGGCATAGGGATCAGCCCCAGCATTTT
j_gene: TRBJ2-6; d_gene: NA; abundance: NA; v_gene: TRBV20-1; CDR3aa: CSARDISSSGANVLTF; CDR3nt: TGCAGTGCTAGAGATATTTCCTCCTCTGGGGCCAACGTCCTGACTTTC
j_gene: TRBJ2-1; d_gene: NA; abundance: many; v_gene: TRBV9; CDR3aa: CASSQGRSYNEQFF; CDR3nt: TGTGCCAGCAGCCAGGGCCGTTCCTACAATGAGCAGTTCTTC
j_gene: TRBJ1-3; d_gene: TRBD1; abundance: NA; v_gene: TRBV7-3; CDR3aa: CASSPNGQAAGNTIYF; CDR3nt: TGTGCCAGCAGCCCAAATGGACAGGCGGCTGGAAACACCATATATTTT
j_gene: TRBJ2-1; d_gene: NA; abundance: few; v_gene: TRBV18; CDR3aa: CASSPGQRTKTYNEQFF; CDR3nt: TGTGCCAGCTCACCGGGACAAAGAACTAAAACCTACAATGAGCAGTTCTTC
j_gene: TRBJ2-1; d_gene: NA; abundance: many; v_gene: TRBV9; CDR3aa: CASSSRDSLAGPAGYNEQFF; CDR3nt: TGTGCCAGCAGCTCCCGGGACAGTCTAGCGGGTCCCGCGGGTTACAATGAGCAGTTCTTC
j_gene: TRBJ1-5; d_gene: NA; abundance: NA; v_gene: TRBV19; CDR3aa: CASSFPNTQPQHF; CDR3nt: TGTGCCAGTAGTTTCCCAAACACGCAGCCCCAGCATTTT
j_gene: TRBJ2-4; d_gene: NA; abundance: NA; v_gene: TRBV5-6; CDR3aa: CASSVSGTIQYF; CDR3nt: TGTGCCAGCAGCGTGTCAGGCACCATTCAGTACTTC
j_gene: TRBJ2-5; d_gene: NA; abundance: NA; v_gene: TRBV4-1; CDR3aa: CASSEGGLGTQYF; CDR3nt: TGCGCCAGCAGCGAGGGGGGGCTGGGGACCCAGTACTTC
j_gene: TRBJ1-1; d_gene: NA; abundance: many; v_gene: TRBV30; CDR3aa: CAWSVLGDTEAFF; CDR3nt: TGTGCCTGGAGTGTGTTGGGGGACACTGAAGCTTTCTTT
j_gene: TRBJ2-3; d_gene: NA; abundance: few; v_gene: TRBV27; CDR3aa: CASSSSLSSTDTQYF; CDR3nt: TGTGCCAGCAGTTCTTCATTATCTAGCACAGATACGCAGTATTTT
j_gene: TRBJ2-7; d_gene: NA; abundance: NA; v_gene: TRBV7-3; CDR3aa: CASSSEPGEQYF; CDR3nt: TGTGCCAGCAGCTCCGAACCAGGGGAGCAGTACTTC
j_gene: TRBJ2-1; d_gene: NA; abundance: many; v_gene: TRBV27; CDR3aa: CASISGTEPNEQFF; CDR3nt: TGTGCCAGCATTTCCGGGACGGAACCCAATGAGCAGTTCTTC
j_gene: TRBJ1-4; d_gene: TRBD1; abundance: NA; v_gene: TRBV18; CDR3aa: CASSPRGENEKLIF; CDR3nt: TGTGCCAGCTCGCCCAGGGGGGAAAATGAAAAACTGATTTTT
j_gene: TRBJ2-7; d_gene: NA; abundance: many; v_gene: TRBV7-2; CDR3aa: CASSLPSATGTSREQYF; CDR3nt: TGTGCCAGCAGCTTACCGTCCGCCACTGGGACCTCTCGGGAGCAGTACTTC